This TCR beta chain is from a study of cytomegalovirus exposure and HLA in healthy donors. Germline V gene lookup returns CDR1 MGHRA and CDR2 YSYEKL. Trimming stripped 0 bases from V and 14 bases from J, with 13 bases between. The CDR3 has 13 residues. This clone has just one count. Libraries were prepared by immunoSEQ multiplex PCR; TCRdb keeps only in-frame clonotypes and omits some of them. The sample shows around 200,000 clones, about 81% of them seen only once. This TCR was sampled from a woman in her twenties or thirties in good health and CMV-seronegative. This chain connects TRBV4-1 to TRBJ1-4; D unclear. The sequencing input was PBMCs. The CDR3 loop reads CASSQDSPSGLFF. CDR3 nucleotides: TGCGCCAGCAGCCAAGATAGTCCCTCGGGGCTGTTTTTT.